The entry that follows covers one T cell receptor (beta chain) sequence. This table comes from immunoSEQ multiplex PCR, and its TCRdb copy is limited to in-frame clones, with some not included. The sample contains tens of thousands of clones, roughly nine tenths of which appear only once. V dropped 7 bases and J dropped 5; count of bases not matched to a gene: 9. CDR3 length: 13 amino acids. The germline V gene has CDR1 SQVTM and CDR2 ANQGSEA. This sample is part of a study of control samples from healthy donors and cancer patients. This clonotype was obtained from a man in his sixties with colorectal cancer. Sequencing was performed on PBMCs. The J gene is TRBJ2-3, the V gene TRBV29-1; TRBD1 agrees at 7 bases. The CDR3 nucleotides are TGCAGCGCCTCGACAGGGATAGGAGATACGCAGTATTTT. Its translation is CSASTGIGDTQYF.